The 25 T cell receptor beta chains in this list originate from one sample, sequenced in a study of T cells in Graves' hyperthyroidism and ophthalmopathy. It was RNA transcripts that yielded the amplified TCR beta CDR3 regions. TCR CDR3 underwent first-round RT-PCR with the HTBI primer set. TCRdb recomputed calls from the multiplex PCR reads with MiXCR, one row per CDR3 protein. The table shows some 400,000 distinct CDR3 sequences, with approximately 13% occurring only once. Sequencing was done on a sample of blood. These receptor sequences come from a man aged 30 to 39 with Graves' hyperthyroidism that later progressed to Graves' ophthalmopathy.

The rearrangement joins TRBV6-1 to TRBJ2-1; TRBD2 aligns across 9 bases. V dropped 4 bases and J dropped 6; count of bases not matched to a gene: 16. The germline CDR1 and CDR2 sequences are MNHNS and SASEGT. This CDR3 is 18 amino acids long. The CDR3 DNA reads TGTGCCAGCAGTGCCCCGAAACATGCGGGGGGGCCTCTCAATGAGCAGTTCTTC. Protein sequence: CASSAPKHAGGPLNEQFF.

This clonotype was counted ten times or more. The rearrangement joins TRBV20-1 to TRBJ2-5; 7 bases agree with TRBD1. The V gene's germline CDR1 is DFQATT and CDR2 SNEGSKA (reference sequence). This CDR3 comprises 12 residues. V trimming: 5 bases; J trimming: 4 bases; junction bases outside the gene matches: 4. The DNA for the CDR3 is TGCAGTGCTCCCAGACAGGGAGAGACCCAGTACTTC. Protein product: CSAPRQGETQYF.

The V and J genes are TRBV30 and TRBJ2-7, with D possibly being TRBD1 (6 bases). This CDR3 region has 14 residues. V lost 3 bases, J lost 4 bases, and 16 bases lay in between. Germline CDR1 is GTSNPN and CDR2 is SVGIG (reference sequence). CDR3: CAWSRLTGSYEQYF. The CDR3, as DNA: TGTGCCTGGAGCCGTCTGACAGGATCTTACGAGCAGTACTTC.

The sample holds many counts of this clonotype. The chain combines TRBV13 with TRBJ1-6, with unresolved D. This CDR3 has 13 residues. V was pared by 4 bases and J by 7 bases, with 8 bases between. Germline assignment: CDR1 PRHDT and CDR2 FYEKMQ (reference sequence). The CDR3 DNA reads as TGTGCCAGCAGCTCCCCGATGAATTCACCCCTCCACTTT. Protein product: CASSSPMNSPLHF.

This rearrangement joins TRBV20-1 to TRBJ1-2, with D tentatively TRBD1 (5 bases). The CDR3 has 15 amino acids. The V and J ends lost 5 bases and 5 bases respectively, with 21 bases between them. CDR1 is DFQATT, CDR2 SNEGSKA, per germline (reference sequence). The chain's CDR3 is CSASSTAYLGYGYTF. CDR3 nucleotides: TGCAGTGCTTCCTCGACAGCTTACCTAGGTTATGGCTACACCTTC.

There are a few counts of this clonotype. This chain links TRBV27 with TRBJ1-2; no definite D call. The CDR3 runs 13 residues. Germline V gene data show CDR1 as MNHEY and CDR2 as SMNVEV (reference sequence). Trimming pared 6 bases from V and 4 bases from J, leaving 12 bases between. The CDR3 coding sequence is TGTGCCAGCAGCGGCAGTCTCGGCTATGGCTACACCTTC. This encodes CASSGSLGYGYTF.

Details on this clonotype: This clone may be a read error of a much larger clone one base away. This chain joins TRBV12-3 or TRBV12-4 and TRBJ1-2; D remains unclear. The CDR3 covers 13 residues. V was cut by 3 bases and J by 4 bases, with 9 bases left in between. The CDR3 DNA is TGTGCCAGCAGTTTTCCGCAGAGCTATGGCTACACCTTC. Translated: CASSFPQSYGYTF.

This clonotype showed up just a few times. The chain carries TRBV6-2 or TRBV6-3 and TRBJ2-5; TRBD2 agrees at 11 bases. Germline V gene sequence: CDR1 MNHEY, CDR2 SVGEGT. V trimming: 2 bases; J trimming: 1 base; junction bases outside the gene matches: 6. The CDR3 extends over 17 amino acids. In DNA, the CDR3 is TGTGCCAGCAGTTACGACCGGACTAGCGGGTTCCAAGAGACCCAGTACTTC. This encodes CASSYDRTSGFQETQYF.

The chain is built from TRBV9 and TRBJ2-1; TRBD2 might be the D (5 bases). The V gene lost 0 bases and the J gene lost 9 bases, with 13 bases spanning the gap. Germline CDR1 SGDLS, CDR2 YYNGEE. The CDR3 totals 14 residues. The CDR3 protein is CASSVGISATEQFF. The CDR3 coding sequence is TGTGCCAGCAGCGTAGGAATTAGCGCCACTGAGCAGTTCTTC.

Concerning this clonotype itself: A read error may explain this, as a much larger clone is one base away. The chain employs TRBV3-1 and TRBJ1-1; unclear D gene. This CDR3 region has 12 residues. Trimming stripped 7 bases from V and 10 bases from J, with 16 bases between. Per germline, CDR1 LGHDT and CDR2 YNNKEL (reference sequence). CDR3 nucleotide sequence: TGTGCCAGCACCAAGGAGAGTGAGGGAGCTTTCTTT. Its protein product is CASTKESEGAFF.

This clonotype turned up a few times. The chain carries TRBV18 and TRBJ1-2; 11 nucleotides align to TRBD1. The germline V gene has CDR1 KGHSH and CDR2 LQKENI. The V gene end was trimmed by 0 bases and the J gene end by 4 bases; junction bases not matched to a gene: 4. The CDR3 sequence is 16 residues long. The CDR3 region has the DNA TGTGCCAGCTCACCACCTGGACAGGGGGCTCTCTATGGCTACACCTTC. Translation gives CASSPPGQGALYGYTF.

This clonotype showed up just a few times. J is TRBJ1-6 and V is TRBV20-1; D is unclear. The length of the CDR3 is 15 residues. V was cut by 2 bases and J by 14 bases, with 22 bases left in between. The germline CDR1 and CDR2 sequences are DFQATT and SNEGSKA (reference sequence). The CDR3 region is CSARRETKGFGTLHF. In DNA, the CDR3 is TGCAGTGCTAGAAGGGAAACTAAGGGTTTTGGAACCCTCCACTTT.

A few counts support this clonotype. The CDR3 nucleotides are TGCAGTGCTAGAGATTGGGGGGAGGGTGAGCAGTTCTTC. It is translated as CSARDWGEGEQFF. V gene TRBV20-1 combines with J gene TRBJ2-1, with 7 bases aligning to TRBD2. This CDR3 is 13 amino acids long. Germline V gives CDR1 DFQATT, CDR2 SNEGSKA (reference sequence). With 0 bases clipped from V and 9 bases from J, the junction kept 5 bases outside the gene matches.

The table lists this clonotype with many counts. The CDR3 loop reads CASSQDLLAGENNEQFF. CDR3 nucleotides: TGTGCCAGCAGTCAAGACCTCCTAGCGGGGGAAAACAATGAGCAGTTCTTC. J is TRBJ2-1 and V is TRBV28; 10 nucleotides line up with TRBD2. Germline trimming cut 5 bases from V and 5 bases from J; bases unmatched to any gene: 12. The CDR3 has 17 residues. Per the germline V gene, CDR1 is MDHEN and CDR2 is SYDVKM.

This clonotype was recorded at least ten times. The gene calls are TRBV29-1 and TRBJ2-7; tentative D call: TRBD1 (6 bases). The CDR3 spans 13 residues. V gave up 4 bases and J gave up 1 base, with 11 bases separating them. CDR1 and CDR2 (germline): SQVTM, ANQGSEA. In nucleotides, the CDR3 is TGCAGCGTTGCCCGTGACAGGTCCTACGAGCAGTACTTC. It encodes CSVARDRSYEQYF.

V gene TRBV15 combines with J gene TRBJ2-5; 15 bases agree with TRBD2. Germline values: CDR1 LNHNV, CDR2 YYDKDF (reference sequence). V shed 4 bases, J shed 2 bases, and the junction held 2 bases outside the gene matches. This CDR3 contains 16 residues. The CDR3 nucleotides are TGTGCCACCAGCACGGGACTAGCGGGGGGACAAGAGACCCAGTACTTC. This sequence encodes CATSTGLAGGQETQYF.

The V gene is TRBV13, the J gene TRBJ2-3, with D perhaps TRBD1 or TRBD2 (6 bases each). Per germline, CDR1 PRHDT and CDR2 FYEKMQ (reference sequence). V was clipped by 5 bases and J by 5 bases, with 17 bases between them. The CDR3 spans 15 residues. The chain's CDR3 is CASSLRRGSGDTQYF. CDR3 coding DNA: TGTGCCAGCAGCCTCCGGAGGGGGTCGGGAGATACGCAGTATTTT.

This clonotype showed up just a few times. The V call is TRBV29-1, the J call TRBJ2-1; D call uncertain. This CDR3 contains 10 residues. CDR1 and CDR2 from the germline V gene are SQVTM and ANQGSEA. The V gene lost 6 bases and the J gene lost 10 bases, with 10 bases spanning the gap. The CDR3 bases are TGCAGCGTAAGAATTTGGGAGCAGTTCTTC. It yields the protein CSVRIWEQFF.

As concerns this clonotype: Just one base apart from a much larger clone, this may be a read error. The V call is TRBV2, the J call TRBJ2-3; D gene ambiguous. V lost 3 bases, J lost 7 bases, and 14 bases lay in between. Germline V gene lookup returns CDR1 SNHLY and CDR2 FYNNEI. The CDR3 consists of 14 residues. CDR3 bases: TGTGCCAGCAGTGAGCCCGGTATTAGGCATACGCAGTATTTT. Its protein is CASSEPGIRHTQYF.

This clonotype was counted many times. The chain carries TRBV12-3 or TRBV12-4 and TRBJ1-3; 8 bases agree with TRBD1. The trim removed 2 bases at V and 0 bases at J, leaving 6 bases unmatched. The CDR3 spans 17 residues. The CDR3 region has the DNA TGTGCCAGCAGTTTACTACAGGGGGGACACTCTGGAAACACCATATATTTT. Its translation is CASSLLQGGHSGNTIYF.

This clonotype came up many times. CDR3 region: CASKGTGNTEAFF. Written as DNA, the CDR3 is TGTGCCAGCAAAGGGACAGGGAACACTGAAGCTTTCTTT. This chain connects TRBV12-3 or TRBV12-4 to TRBJ1-1, with TRBD1 matching 8 bases. The CDR3 loop spans 13 amino acids. Trimming cost V 7 bases and J 1 base; bases outside gene matches: 2.

V gene TRBV18 combines with J gene TRBJ2-7; 8 bases line up with TRBD1. The V gene's germline CDR1 is KGHSH and CDR2 LQKENI. The CDR3 spans 14 residues. V lost 5 bases, J lost 2 bases, and 5 bases stayed unmatched. The CDR3 loop is CASSIRGLTYEQYF. CDR3 DNA: TGTGCCAGCTCAATCAGGGGGCTCACCTACGAGCAGTACTTC.

This sequence joins TRBV7-9 and TRBJ1-2, with a weak D call TRBD1 (6 bases). V was cut by 1 base and J by 4 bases, with 10 bases left in between. The CDR3 sequence is 14 residues long. Germline CDR1 SEHNR, CDR2 FQNEAQ (reference sequence). CDR3 DNA: TGTGCCAGCAGCTTAGGTGGGGGCGCCTATGGCTACACCTTC. This translates into CASSLGGGAYGYTF.

This clonotype was seen repeatedly, ten times or more. The rearrangement joins TRBV6-1 to TRBJ1-2, with 7 bases lining up with TRBD1. Germline V lookup: CDR1 MNHNS, CDR2 SASEGT. The V segment lost 2 bases and the J segment 0 bases; nucleotides outside the gene matches: 3. This CDR3 is built from 15 residues. The CDR3 nucleotides are TGTGCCAGCAGTGAATCAGGGACAGCTAACTATGGCTACACCTTC. This sequence encodes CASSESGTANYGYTF.

This sequence joins TRBV27 and TRBJ2-7; 9 bases are shared with TRBD1. CDR3 length equals 14 residues. The germline V gene encodes CDR1 MNHEY and CDR2 SMNVEV (reference sequence). The V and J ends lost 4 bases and 5 bases, in that order; junction bases with no gene match: 6. CDR3 protein: CASSSWDREHEQYF. CDR3 DNA sequence: TGTGCCAGCAGTTCCTGGGACAGGGAGCACGAGCAGTACTTC.